These T cell receptor beta chains were read from a single sample in a study of blood T cell repertoires in COVID-19. Sequencing used immunoSEQ multiplex PCR; TCRdb keeps in-frame clones, though not all of them. The table records 85,000 to 100,000 clones, about 78% of them present only once. Material: peripheral blood. Every receptor here comes from a man between 50 and 59 years old who had recovered from COVID-19. The CDR3 runs from the conserved cysteine through the conserved F or W. The D gene is left open where the match is weak. The size field is filled for only some rows; it gives once, few, many or a size class.

-	-	TRBV29-1	14	TRBJ1-6	TGCAGCGTTGCGTTTGGGGAGTTTCATTCACCCCTCCACTTT	CSVAFGEFHSPLHF
-	-	TRBV28	14	TRBJ2-7	TGTGCCAGCAGTTTCCCTAGCGTAGCCCACGAGCAGTACTTC	CASSFPSVAHEQYF
-	-	TRBV7-8	14	TRBJ1-2	TGTGCCAGCAGCTTAGCGCGTCGGGACTATGGCTACACCTTC	CASSLARRDYGYTF
-	TRBD1	TRBV29-1	12	TRBJ1-1	TGCAGCGTCCGGGACAGGGACACTGAAGCTTTCTTT	CSVRDRDTEAFF
-	TRBD1	TRBV6-5	14	TRBJ1-5	TGTGCCAGCAGCCCATCAGGGGGCACTCAGCCCCAGCATTTT	CASSPSGGTQPQHF
few	-	TRBV7-9	15	TRBJ2-2	TGTGCCAGCAGCTTGAGGCTATCGAACACCGGGGAGCTGTTTTTT	CASSLRLSNTGELFF
-	TRBD1	TRBV3-1/TRBV3-2	16	TRBJ1-1	TGTGCCAGCAGCCGAAACCCGGGACAGGAGAACACTGAAGCTTTCTTT	CASSRNPGQENTEAFF
-	-	TRBV28	17	TRBJ1-5	TGTGCCAGCAGTTTAGGGACACAAGGTTTTAGCAATCAGCCCCAGCATTTT	CASSLGTQGFSNQPQHF
-	-	TRBV10-3	14	TRBJ1-6	TGTGCCGTAACCCGGGATAAAAATAATTCACCCCTCCACTTT	CAVTRDKNNSPLHF
-	TRBD1	TRBV5-1	16	TRBJ2-7	TGCGCCAGCAGCCCACCCGGGACAGGGGTCCCCTACGAGCAGTACTTC	CASSPPGTGVPYEQYF
-	-	TRBV23-1	22	TRBJ1-6	TGCGCCAGCAGTCACACATACCGGGCGGGAACTACCCTGAGCTCCTATAATTCACCCCTCCACTTT	CASSHTYRAGTTLSSYNSPLHF
-	-	TRBV12-5	13	TRBJ1-1	TGTGCTAGTGGACTGACAGGGAACACTGAAGCTTTCTTT	CASGLTGNTEAFF
-	-	TRBV6-2/TRBV6-3	17	TRBJ1-6	TGTGCCAGCAGTTCCCCCACTAGACCGCCCTACAATTCACCCCTCCACTTT	CASSSPTRPPYNSPLHF
-	TRBD1	TRBV7-2	16	TRBJ1-4	TGTGCCAGCAGTGTATCAAGGGACAGTGGGAATGAAAAACTGTTTTTT	CASSVSRDSGNEKLFF
-	-	TRBV10-2	14	TRBJ1-5	TGCGCCACCTCCGAGGTCCTAACTAATCAGCCCCAGCATTTT	CATSEVLTNQPQHF
-	-	TRBV19	14	TRBJ2-5	TGTGCCATTCTGTACAGGTCCTCCCAAGAGACCCAGTACTTC	CAILYRSSQETQYF
-	-	TRBV7-2	16	TRBJ1-5	TGTGCCAGCAGCTTATTTCAAGGGGGTAACAATCAGCCCCAGCATTTT	CASSLFQGGNNQPQHF
-	-	TRBV7-9	13	TRBJ1-6	TGTGCCAGCAGCTTATCAGAAAATTCACCCCTCCACTTT	CASSLSENSPLHF
-	TRBD2	TRBV30	14	TRBJ2-3	TGTGCCTCCAGGCGGGGGGGCTGGGCAGATACGCAGTATTTT	CASRRGGWADTQYF
-	TRBD1	TRBV4-2	15	TRBJ1-2	TGTGCCAGCAGCCGCATGACAGGGGACGACTATGGCTACACCTTC	CASSRMTGDDYGYTF
-	TRBD2	TRBV4-3	16	TRBJ2-3	TGCGCCAGCAGCCAAGATGAAGCGGGAGGGTCGGATACGCAGTATTTT	CASSQDEAGGSDTQYF
-	TRBD1	TRBV24-1	15	TRBJ2-1	TGTGCCACCAGTGACATGGGGGGACAGGACAATGAGCAGTTCTTC	CATSDMGGQDNEQFF
-	-	TRBV6-4	15	TRBJ1-6	TGTGCCAGCAGTGACGAGCAAGGACTTAATTCACCCCTCCACTTT	CASSDEQGLNSPLHF
-	TRBD1	TRBV6-5	15	TRBJ1-2	TGTGCCAGCAGTTACTCTGCAGGGGGGCCCTATGGCTACACCTTC	CASSYSAGGPYGYTF
once	TRBD2	TRBV7-9	18	TRBJ2-1	TGTGCCAGCAGCCACCCGGGGCGGGGGGGAAGGTTTTCGGGTGAGCAGTTCTTC	CASSHPGRGGRFSGEQFF
-	TRBD2	TRBV7-2	15	TRBJ2-7	TGTGCCAGCAGCTACAAGACTAGCGGGAGTTCCGAGCAGTACTTC	CASSYKTSGSSEQYF
-	-	TRBV11-2	13	TRBJ2-5	TGTGCCAGCAGCTTAAGGGGGCAAGAGACCCAGTACTTC	CASSLRGQETQYF
-	TRBD1	TRBV5-6	15	TRBJ1-6	TGTGCCAGCAGCTTTGACAGGGGGCGTGATTCACCCCTCCACTTT	CASSFDRGRDSPLHF
-	TRBD1	TRBV28	18	TRBJ1-5	TGTGCCAGCAGTGCCCCCGGGACAGTACCTAATAGCAATCAGCCCCAGCATTTT	CASSAPGTVPNSNQPQHF
-	-	TRBV3-1/TRBV3-2	11	TRBJ2-5	TGTGCCAGCAGCCAAGAGATCGGCCAGTACTTC	CASSQEIGQYF
once	TRBD1	TRBV7-9	15	TRBJ1-1	TGTGCCAGCAGCTTCCGACAGGGGATGAACACTGAAGCTTTCTTT	CASSFRQGMNTEAFF
-	TRBD2	TRBV15	14	TRBJ2-7	TGTGCCACCAGCAGAGAACGGGGGGCCTACGAGCAGTACTTC	CATSRERGAYEQYF
-	TRBD1	TRBV27	16	TRBJ1-1	TGTGCCAGCAGACCATCAACAGGGGGGAAGAACACTGAAGCTTTCTTT	CASRPSTGGKNTEAFF
few	TRBD1	TRBV7-3	14	TRBJ2-7	TGTGCCAGCAGCTTAGAGGGACAGGGCTACGAGCAGTACTTC	CASSLEGQGYEQYF
-	TRBD2	TRBV11-2	15	TRBJ2-1	TGTGCCAGCAGCTTAGGAGCGGGGGGGCCCAATGAGCAGTTCTTC	CASSLGAGGPNEQFF
-	TRBD1	TRBV4-3	17	TRBJ1-4	TGCGCCAGCAGCCAATACAGGGGGACGGTTGGAGCGGGAAAACTGTTTTTT	CASSQYRGTVGAGKLFF
-	-	TRBV30	15	TRBJ2-6	TGTGCCTGGAGTGTACGGAGCTCTGGGGCCAACGTCCTGACTTTC	CAWSVRSSGANVLTF
-	-	TRBV7-8	15	TRBJ2-3	TGTGCCAGCAGCTTAGCACCACGGGGCACAGATACGCAGTATTTT	CASSLAPRGTDTQYF
-	-	TRBV27	14	TRBJ1-2	TGTGCCAGCTCCCAAAGGACGAGACGGGGAGGCTACACCTTC	CASSQRTRRGGYTF
-	TRBD2	TRBV19	16	TRBJ2-3	TGTGCCAGTCGACTAGCGGGAGGCAGTAGCACAGATACGCAGTATTTT	CASRLAGGSSTDTQYF
-	-	TRBV5-4	14	TRBJ2-3	TGTGCCAGCAGACCAGACAGCTCTACAGATACGCAGTATTTT	CASRPDSSTDTQYF
-	-	TRBV2	14	TRBJ1-5	TGTGCCAGCAGTGGTAGTCAGGGCCGTCAGCCCCAGCATTTT	CASSGSQGRQPQHF
-	TRBD2	TRBV7-9	13	TRBJ2-1	TGTGCCAGCAAAACGGGGGGCTACAATGAGCAGTTCTTC	CASKTGGYNEQFF
-	TRBD1	TRBV4-1	19	TRBJ2-7	TGCGCCAGCAGCCTCAGCTTCATCCGGACAGGGGGGGGTTCCTACGAGCAGTACTTC	CASSLSFIRTGGGSYEQYF
many	-	TRBV15	16	TRBJ1-3	TGTGCCACCAGCAGAGATCTGGAGATGAGATCGAACACCATATATTTT	CATSRDLEMRSNTIYF
-	TRBD1	TRBV19	14	TRBJ2-7	TGTGCCAGTAGTCCTTGGGACAGACAGAACGAGCAGTACTTC	CASSPWDRQNEQYF
once	-	TRBV19	14	TRBJ2-2	TGTGCCAGTAGTATAGGGTACTTGGCCGGGGAGCTGTTTTTT	CASSIGYLAGELFF
few	-	TRBV10-2	15	TRBJ2-3	TGCGCCAGCACTGAGTTAGGGGCTAGCACAGATACGCAGTATTTT	CASTELGASTDTQYF
-	-	TRBV2	13	TRBJ2-1	TGTGCCAGCAGTGTACGGGGATACAATGAGCAGTTCTTC	CASSVRGYNEQFF
-	TRBD2	TRBV5-6	18	TRBJ2-3	TGTGCCAGCAGCTCTTCTAGCGGGGGGGCTATTATTACAGATACGCAGTATTTT	CASSSSSGGAIITDTQYF
-	TRBD2	TRBV5-1	15	TRBJ2-5	TGCGCCAGCAGCTTGAGGCGGGGGGCACAAGAGACCCAGTACTTC	CASSLRRGAQETQYF
-	-	TRBV6-5	12	TRBJ2-1	TGTGCCAGCTCACGGGCCTACAATGAGCAGTTCTTC	CASSRAYNEQFF